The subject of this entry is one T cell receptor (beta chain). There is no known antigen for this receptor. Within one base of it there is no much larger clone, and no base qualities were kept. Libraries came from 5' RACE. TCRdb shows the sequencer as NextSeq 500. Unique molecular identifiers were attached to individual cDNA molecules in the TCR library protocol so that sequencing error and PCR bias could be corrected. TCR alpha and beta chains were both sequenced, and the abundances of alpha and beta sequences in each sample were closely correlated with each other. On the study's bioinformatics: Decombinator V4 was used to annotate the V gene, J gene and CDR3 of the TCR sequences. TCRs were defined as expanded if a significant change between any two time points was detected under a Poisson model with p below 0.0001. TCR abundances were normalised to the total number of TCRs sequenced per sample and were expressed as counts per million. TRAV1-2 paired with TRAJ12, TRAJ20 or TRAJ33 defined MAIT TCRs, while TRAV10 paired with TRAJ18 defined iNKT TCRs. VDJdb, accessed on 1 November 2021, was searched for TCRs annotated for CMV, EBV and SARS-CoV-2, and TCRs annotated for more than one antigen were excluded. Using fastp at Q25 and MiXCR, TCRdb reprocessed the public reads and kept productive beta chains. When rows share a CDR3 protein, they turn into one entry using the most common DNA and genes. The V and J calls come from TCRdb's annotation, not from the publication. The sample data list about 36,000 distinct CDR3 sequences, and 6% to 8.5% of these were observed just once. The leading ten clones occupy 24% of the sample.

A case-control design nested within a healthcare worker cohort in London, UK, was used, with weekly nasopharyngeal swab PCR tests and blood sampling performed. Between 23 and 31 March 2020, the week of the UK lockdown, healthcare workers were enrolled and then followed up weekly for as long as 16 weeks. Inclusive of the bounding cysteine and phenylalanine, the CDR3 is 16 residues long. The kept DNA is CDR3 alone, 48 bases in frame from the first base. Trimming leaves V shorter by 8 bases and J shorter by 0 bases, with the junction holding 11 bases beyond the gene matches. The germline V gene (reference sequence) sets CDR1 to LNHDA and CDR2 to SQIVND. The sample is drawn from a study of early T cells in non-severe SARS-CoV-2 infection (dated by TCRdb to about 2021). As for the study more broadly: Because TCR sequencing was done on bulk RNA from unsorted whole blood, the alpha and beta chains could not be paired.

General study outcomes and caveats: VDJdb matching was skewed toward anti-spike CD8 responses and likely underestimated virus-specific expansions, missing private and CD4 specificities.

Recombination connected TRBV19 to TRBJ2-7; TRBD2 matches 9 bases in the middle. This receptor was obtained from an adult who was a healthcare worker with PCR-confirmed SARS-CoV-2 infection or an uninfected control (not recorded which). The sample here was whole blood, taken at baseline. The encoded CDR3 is CASGLAGKLDSYEQYF. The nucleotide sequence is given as TGTGCCAGTGGGCTAGCGGGAAAGCTAGACTCCTACGAGCAGTACTTC.